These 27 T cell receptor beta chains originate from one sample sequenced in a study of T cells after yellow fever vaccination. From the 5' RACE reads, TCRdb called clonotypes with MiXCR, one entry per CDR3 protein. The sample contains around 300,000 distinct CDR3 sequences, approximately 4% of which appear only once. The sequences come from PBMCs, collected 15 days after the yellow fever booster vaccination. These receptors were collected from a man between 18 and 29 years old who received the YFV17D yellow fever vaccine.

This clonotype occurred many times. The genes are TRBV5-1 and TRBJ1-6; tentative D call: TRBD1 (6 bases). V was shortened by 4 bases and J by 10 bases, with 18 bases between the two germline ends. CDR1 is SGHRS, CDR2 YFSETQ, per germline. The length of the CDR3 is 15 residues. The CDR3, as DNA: TGCGCCAGCAGCCCACAGGGCCTGGGACAATCACCCCTCCACTTT. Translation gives CASSPQGLGQSPLHF.

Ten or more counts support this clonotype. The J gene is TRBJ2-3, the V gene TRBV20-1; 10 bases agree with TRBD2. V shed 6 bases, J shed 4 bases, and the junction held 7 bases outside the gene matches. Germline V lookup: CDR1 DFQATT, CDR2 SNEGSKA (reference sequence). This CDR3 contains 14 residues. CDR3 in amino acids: CSARSGGAADTQYF. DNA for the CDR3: TGCAGTGCACGCAGCGGGGGGGCCGCAGATACGCAGTATTTT.

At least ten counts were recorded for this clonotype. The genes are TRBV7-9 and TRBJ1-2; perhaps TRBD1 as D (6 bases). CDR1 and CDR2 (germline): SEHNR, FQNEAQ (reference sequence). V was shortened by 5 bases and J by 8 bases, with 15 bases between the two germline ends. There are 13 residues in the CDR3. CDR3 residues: CASSPVGGGGYTF. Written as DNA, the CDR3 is TGTGCCAGCAGCCCAGTCGGGGGGGGCGGCTACACCTTC.

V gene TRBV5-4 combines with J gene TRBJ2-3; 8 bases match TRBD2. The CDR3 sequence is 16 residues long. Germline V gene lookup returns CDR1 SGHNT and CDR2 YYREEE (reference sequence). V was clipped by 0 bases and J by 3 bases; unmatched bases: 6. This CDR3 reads CASSLVVGGGTDTQYF. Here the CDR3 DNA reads TGTGCCAGCAGCTTGGTGGTCGGGGGGGGTACAGATACGCAGTATTTT.

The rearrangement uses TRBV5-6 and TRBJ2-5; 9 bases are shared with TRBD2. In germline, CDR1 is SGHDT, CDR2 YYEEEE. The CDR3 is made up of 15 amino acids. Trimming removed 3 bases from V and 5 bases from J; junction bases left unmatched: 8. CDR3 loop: CASSWRGGRRETQYF. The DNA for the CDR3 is TGTGCCAGCAGCTGGCGGGGGGGCCGGAGGGAGACCCAGTACTTC.

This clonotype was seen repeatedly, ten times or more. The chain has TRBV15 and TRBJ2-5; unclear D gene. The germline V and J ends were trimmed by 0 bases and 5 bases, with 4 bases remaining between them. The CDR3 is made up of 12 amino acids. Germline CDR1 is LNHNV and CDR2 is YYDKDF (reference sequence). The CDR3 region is CATSRDQETQYF. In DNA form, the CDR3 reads TGTGCCACCAGCAGAGATCAGGAGACCCAGTACTTC. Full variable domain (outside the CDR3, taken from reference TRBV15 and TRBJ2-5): DAMVIQNPRYQVTQFGKPVTLSCSQTLNHNVMYWYQQKSSQAPKLLFHYYDKDFNNEADTPDNFQSRRPNTSFCFLDIRSPGLGDTAMYLCATSRDQETQYFGPGTRLLVL.

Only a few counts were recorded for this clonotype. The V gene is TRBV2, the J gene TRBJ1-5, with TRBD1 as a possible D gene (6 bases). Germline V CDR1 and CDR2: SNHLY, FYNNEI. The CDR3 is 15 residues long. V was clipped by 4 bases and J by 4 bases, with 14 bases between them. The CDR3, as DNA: TGTGCCAGCAGTGCCCTAGGACAGACTAATCAGCCCCAGCATTTT. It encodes CASSALGQTNQPQHF. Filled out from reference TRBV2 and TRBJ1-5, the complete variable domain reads EPEVTQTPSHQVTQMGQEVILRCVPISNHLYFYWYRQILGQKVEFLVSFYNNEISEKSEIFDDQFSVERPDGSNFTLKIRSTKLEDSAMYFCASSALGQTNQPQHFGDGTRLSIL.

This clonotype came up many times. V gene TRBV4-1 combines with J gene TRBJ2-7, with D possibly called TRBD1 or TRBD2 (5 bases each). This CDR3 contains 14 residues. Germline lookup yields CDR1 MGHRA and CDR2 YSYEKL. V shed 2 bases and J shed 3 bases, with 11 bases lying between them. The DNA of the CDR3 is TGCGCCAGCAGCCAAAGGGACCGAAACTACGAGCAGTACTTC. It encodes CASSQRDRNYEQYF.

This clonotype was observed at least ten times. The CDR3 protein is CASALAENTEAFF. The CDR3, as DNA: TGCGCCAGTGCTTTGGCAGAGAACACTGAAGCTTTCTTT. V is TRBV5-1 and J is TRBJ1-1; no reliable D call. Germline CDR1 SGHRS, CDR2 YFSETQ. Trimming shortened V by 8 bases and J by 1 base, and 12 bases separated the two germline ends. The CDR3 extends over 13 amino acids.

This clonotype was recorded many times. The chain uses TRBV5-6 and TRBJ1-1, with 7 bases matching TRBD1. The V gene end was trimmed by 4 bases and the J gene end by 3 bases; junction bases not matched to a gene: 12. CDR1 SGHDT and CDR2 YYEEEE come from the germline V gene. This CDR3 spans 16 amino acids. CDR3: CASSPDGGTGDTEAFF. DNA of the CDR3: TGTGCCAGCAGCCCCGACGGGGGCACAGGGGACACTGAAGCTTTCTTT.

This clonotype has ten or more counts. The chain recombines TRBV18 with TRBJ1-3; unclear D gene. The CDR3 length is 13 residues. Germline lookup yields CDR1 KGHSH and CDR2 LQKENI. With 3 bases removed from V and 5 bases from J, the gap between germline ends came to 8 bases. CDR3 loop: CASSPSDRNTIYF. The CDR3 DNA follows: TGTGCCAGCTCACCGTCAGATAGAAACACCATATATTTT.

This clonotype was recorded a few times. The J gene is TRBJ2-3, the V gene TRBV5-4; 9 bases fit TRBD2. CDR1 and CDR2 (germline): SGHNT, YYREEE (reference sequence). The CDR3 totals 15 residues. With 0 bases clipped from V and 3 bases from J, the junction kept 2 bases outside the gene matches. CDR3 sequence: CASSLETSGTDTQYF. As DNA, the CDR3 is TGTGCCAGCAGCTTGGAAACTAGCGGGACAGATACGCAGTATTTT.

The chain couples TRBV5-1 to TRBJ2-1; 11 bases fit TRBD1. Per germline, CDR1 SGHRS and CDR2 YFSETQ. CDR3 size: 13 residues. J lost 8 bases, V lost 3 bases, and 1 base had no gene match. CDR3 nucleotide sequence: TGCGCCAGCAGCTGGGGACAGGGGGATGAGCAGTTCTTC. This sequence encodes CASSWGQGDEQFF.

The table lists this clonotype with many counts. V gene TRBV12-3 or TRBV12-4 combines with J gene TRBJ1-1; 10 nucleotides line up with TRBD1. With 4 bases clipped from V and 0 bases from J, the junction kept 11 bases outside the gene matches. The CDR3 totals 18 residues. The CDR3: CASSWGTGEGGVNTEAFF. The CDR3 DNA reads TGTGCCAGCAGTTGGGGGACAGGGGAGGGGGGCGTGAACACTGAAGCTTTCTTT.

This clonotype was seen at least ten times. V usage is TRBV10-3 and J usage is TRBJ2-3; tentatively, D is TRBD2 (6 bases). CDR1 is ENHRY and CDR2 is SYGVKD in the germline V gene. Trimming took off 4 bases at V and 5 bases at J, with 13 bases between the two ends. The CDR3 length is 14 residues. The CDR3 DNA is TGTGCCATCAGTGGTGGCGGGGCGAGAGATACGCAGTATTTT. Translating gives CAISGGGARDTQYF.

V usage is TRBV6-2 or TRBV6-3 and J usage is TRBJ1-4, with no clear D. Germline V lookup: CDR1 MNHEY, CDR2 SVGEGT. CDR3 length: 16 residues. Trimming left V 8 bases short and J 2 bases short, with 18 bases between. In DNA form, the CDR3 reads TGTGCCAGCGGATCGGGCCCCCATGCTACTAATGAAAAACTGTTTTTT. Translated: CASGSGPHATNEKLFF.

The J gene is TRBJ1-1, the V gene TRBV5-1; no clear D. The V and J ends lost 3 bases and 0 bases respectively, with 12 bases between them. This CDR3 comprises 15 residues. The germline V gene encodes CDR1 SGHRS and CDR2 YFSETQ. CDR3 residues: CASSSNWGMNTEAFF. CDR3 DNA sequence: TGCGCCAGCAGCTCTAACTGGGGAATGAACACTGAAGCTTTCTTT.

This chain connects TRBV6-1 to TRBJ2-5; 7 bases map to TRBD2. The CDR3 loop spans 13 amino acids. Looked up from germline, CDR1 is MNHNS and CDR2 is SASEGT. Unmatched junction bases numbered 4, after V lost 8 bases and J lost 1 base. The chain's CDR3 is CASGGLVQETQYF. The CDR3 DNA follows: TGTGCCAGCGGTGGACTAGTCCAAGAGACCCAGTACTTC.

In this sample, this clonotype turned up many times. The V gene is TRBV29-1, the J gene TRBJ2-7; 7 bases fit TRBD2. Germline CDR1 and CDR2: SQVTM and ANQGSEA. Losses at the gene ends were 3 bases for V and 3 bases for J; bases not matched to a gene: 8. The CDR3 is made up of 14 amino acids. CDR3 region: CSVEGGAGNYEQYF. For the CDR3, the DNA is TGCAGCGTTGAGGGGGGAGCGGGGAACTACGAGCAGTACTTC.

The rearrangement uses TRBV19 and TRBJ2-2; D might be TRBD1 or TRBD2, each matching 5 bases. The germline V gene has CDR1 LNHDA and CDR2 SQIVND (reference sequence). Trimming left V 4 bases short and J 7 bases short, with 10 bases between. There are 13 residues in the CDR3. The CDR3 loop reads CASSTRESGELFF. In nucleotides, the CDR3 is TGTGCCAGTAGTACCAGGGAGAGCGGGGAGCTGTTTTTT.

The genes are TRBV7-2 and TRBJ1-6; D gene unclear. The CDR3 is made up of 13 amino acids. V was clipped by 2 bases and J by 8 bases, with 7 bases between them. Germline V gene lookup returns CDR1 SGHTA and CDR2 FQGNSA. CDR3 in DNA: TGTGCCAGCAGCTTATATAGTGATTCACCCCTCCACTTT. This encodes CASSLYSDSPLHF.

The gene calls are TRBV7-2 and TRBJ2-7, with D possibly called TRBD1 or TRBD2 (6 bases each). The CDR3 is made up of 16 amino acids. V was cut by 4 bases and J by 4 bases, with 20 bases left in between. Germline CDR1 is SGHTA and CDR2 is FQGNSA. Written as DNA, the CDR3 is TGTGCCAGCAGCTACGTGGGGGGCGCTTCCCCTTACGAGCAGTACTTC. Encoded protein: CASSYVGGASPYEQYF.

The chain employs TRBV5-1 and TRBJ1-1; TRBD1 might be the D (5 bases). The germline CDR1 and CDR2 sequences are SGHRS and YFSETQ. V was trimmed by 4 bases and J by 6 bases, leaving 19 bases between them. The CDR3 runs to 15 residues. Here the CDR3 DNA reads TGCGCCAGCAGCCCCCCGGACACCTTGGCTCCTGAAGCTTTCTTT. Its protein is CASSPPDTLAPEAFF.

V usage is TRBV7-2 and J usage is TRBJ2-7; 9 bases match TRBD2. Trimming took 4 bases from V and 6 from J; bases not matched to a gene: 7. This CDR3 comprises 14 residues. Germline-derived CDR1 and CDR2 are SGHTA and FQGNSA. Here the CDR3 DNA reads TGTGCCAGCAGCTGGGTAGCGGGGGCATCCGAGCAGTACTTC. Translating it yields CASSWVAGASEQYF.

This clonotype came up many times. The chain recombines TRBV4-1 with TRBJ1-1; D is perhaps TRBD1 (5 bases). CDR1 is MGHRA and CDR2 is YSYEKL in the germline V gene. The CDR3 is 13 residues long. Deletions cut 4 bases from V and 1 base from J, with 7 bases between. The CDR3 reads CASSRQRNTEAFF. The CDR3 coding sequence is TGCGCCAGCAGCCGACAGAGGAACACTGAAGCTTTCTTT.

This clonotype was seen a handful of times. The CDR3 bases are TGTGCCAGCAGTTTACACGGGGGAAGGGAGACCCAGTACTTC. Amino acids: CASSLHGGRETQYF. The chain has TRBV12-3 or TRBV12-4 and TRBJ2-5; a weak D match, TRBD2 (6 bases). Trimming left V 2 bases short and J 5 bases short, with 12 bases between. The length of the CDR3 is 14 residues.

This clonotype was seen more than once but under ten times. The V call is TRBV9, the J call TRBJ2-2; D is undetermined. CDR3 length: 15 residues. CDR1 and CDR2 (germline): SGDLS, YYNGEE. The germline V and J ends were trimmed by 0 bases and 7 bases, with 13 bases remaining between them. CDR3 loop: CASSVESIGFGELFF. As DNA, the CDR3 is TGTGCCAGCAGCGTAGAGAGCATTGGGTTCGGGGAGCTGTTTTTT.